A few counts support the clone carrying this TCR beta chain. What it recognizes is unknown. This record belongs to a study of human T cells and chemical hapten exposure. Study details: After 6 days, upper back 0.01% DPC patch tests were scored.

TCRdb reanalysed the RACE reads using MiXCR and keeps one entry per CDR3 protein. The profile covers about 82,000 distinct CDR3 sequences, with 10% to 15% appearing a single time and approximately 5% taken by the ten largest. The study, taken as a whole, reports: Once DPC sensitization occurred, TCRs above 1 in 1000 frequency showed no change.

Time point indicated: patch test 3, about 24 weeks after DPC sensitization. Treatment given: therapeutic diphenylcyclopropenone sensitization with weekly scalp DPC. Material: whole blood, obtained in connection with sensitization to the hapten diphenylcyclopropenone (DPC). This TCR was recovered from a woman aged 45-60 years with alopecia areata. Some clones in this sample may be carry-over from other donors' samples.

CDR3 in DNA: TGCAGTGCTGACGGACTAGCGGGAGCCAATGAGCAGTTCTTC. This encodes CSADGLAGANEQFF. V is TRBV20-1 and J is TRBJ2-1, with TRBD2 identical over 13 bases. CDR1 DFQATT and CDR2 SNEGSKA come from the germline V gene (reference sequence). The CDR3 loop spans 14 amino acids. The trim removed 5 bases at V and 6 bases at J, leaving 4 bases unmatched.